These T cell receptor beta chains were read from a single sample in a study of blood T cell repertoires in COVID-19. Using immunoSEQ multiplex PCR, the repertoire was profiled, and TCRdb retains in-frame clones only, with some absent. Among approximately 290,000 clones, roughly 88% were seen once, and the ten largest hold 3.5% to 4.5%. The specimen was PBMCs or T cells enriched from blood (not recorded which). These receptors came from a woman in her twenties or thirties who had recovered from COVID-19. CDR3s include the opening cysteine and the closing phenylalanine or tryptophan. The order of the fields is J gene, V gene, clone size, D gene, CDR3 protein, CDR3 DNA. The D gene is left open where the match is weak. Some rows have no size entry. The others give once, few or many, or a class for an expanded clone.

TRBJ1-2 TRBV9 - - CASSPYRQEIYGYTF TGTGCCAGCAGCCCCTACCGACAGGAGATCTATGGCTACACCTTC
TRBJ2-7 TRBV5-5 once - CASSLLIAVRTGSYEQYF TGTGCCAGCAGCCTCCTTATAGCAGTGCGAACGGGGTCCTACGAGCAGTACTTC
TRBJ2-2 TRBV10-3 - TRBD2 CAISSGGGHTGELFF TGTGCCATCAGCTCGGGGGGGGGACACACCGGGGAGCTGTTTTTT
TRBJ2-1 TRBV7-9 - TRBD2 CASSSTSGIDEQFF TGTGCCAGCAGTTCAACTAGCGGCATCGATGAGCAGTTCTTC
TRBJ2-2 TRBV28 - TRBD1 CASSTPRGQENTGELFF TGTGCCAGCAGTACCCCTAGGGGACAGGAGAACACCGGGGAGCTGTTTTTT
TRBJ2-3 TRBV10-3 - - CAIRTDRGLTDTQYF TGTGCCATCAGAACAGATAGGGGCCTCACAGATACGCAGTATTTT
TRBJ2-1 TRBV27 once TRBD2 CASSLNRVSGGNEQFF TGTGCCAGCAGTTTAAATCGGGTTAGCGGGGGTAATGAGCAGTTCTTC
TRBJ1-4 TRBV28 - - CASRETGHASTNEKLFF TGTGCCAGCAGGGAGACGGGACACGCTTCAACTAATGAAAAACTGTTTTTT
TRBJ1-4 TRBV19 - TRBD1 CASSRQGGEKLFF TGTGCCAGTAGCCGACAGGGTGGTGAAAAACTGTTTTTT
TRBJ2-1 TRBV28 - TRBD1 CASRPGTGESNEQFF TGTGCCAGCAGGCCCGGGACAGGGGAGAGCAATGAGCAGTTCTTC
TRBJ2-5 TRBV7-9 - TRBD1 CASSSPQNPGTDKETQYF TGTGCCAGCAGCTCACCTCAAAACCCCGGGACAGACAAAGAGACCCAGTACTTC
TRBJ1-4 TRBV28 - TRBD1 CASRDRGGRREKLFF TGTGCCAGCAGGGACAGGGGCGGGAGGCGGGAAAAACTGTTTTTT
TRBJ2-2 TRBV9 - TRBD1 CASSARGQTGELFF TGTGCCAGCAGCGCCAGGGGGCAGACCGGGGAGCTGTTTTTT
TRBJ2-5 TRBV28 - - CASRRGTEQETQYF TGTGCCAGCAGAAGGGGGACCGAGCAAGAGACCCAGTACTTC
TRBJ2-5 TRBV11-2 few - CASTHRVGDSQETQYF TGTGCCAGCACCCACAGGGTCGGCGACTCTCAAGAGACCCAGTACTTC